Described below is a single T cell receptor beta chain sequence and its context. The antigen remains unidentified. TCRdb used MiXCR to reprocess the 5' RACE reads, holding one entry per CDR3 protein. The sample lists some 340,000 distinct CDR3 sequences; 10% to 15% were seen once. The sample comes from a study of T-cell memory formation after mild COVID-19. General observations from the study: Whether second-wave clones peaking at day 37 were SARS-CoV-2 specific went unconfirmed. Contracting CD8+ clones were enriched in EMRA, CD4+ mainly in CM and EM.

This CDR3 contains 12 residues. V gave up 6 bases and J gave up 7 bases, with 10 bases separating them. Germline lookup yields CDR1 DFQATT and CDR2 SNEGSKA (reference sequence). The source of this sequence is a man younger than 35 who had mild COVID-19 (a few samples of this study predate the infection). Cell type and time point are not known. The chain links TRBV20-1 to TRBJ2-6; tentatively, D is TRBD1 (6 bases). Material: PBMCs or a T cell subset sorted from them (not recorded which). CDR3 in amino acids: CSAKQGANVLTF. The CDR3, as DNA: TGCAGTGCAAAACAGGGAGCCAACGTCCTGACTTTC.